The 17 T cell receptor beta chains given below trace back to one sample, sequenced in a study of T cell repertoires in cytomegalovirus infection. A single record per CDR3 protein comes from TCRdb applying MiXCR to the reads. This table holds 200,000 or so distinct CDR3 sequences, around two fifths found once. No antigen has been assigned to these receptors. The specimen was CD8+ T cells from cultured PBMCs, collected from culture after CMV antigen stimulation. The receptors here all came from a human donor in good health (CMV status not recorded). Some clones in this sample may be carry-over from other donors' samples.

This clonotype was counted a few times. CDR3 sequence (DNA): TGTGCCAGCAACGGGGAGGGGGCCGATGGCTACACCTTC. It codes for CASNGEGADGYTF. The chain links TRBV5-4 to TRBJ1-2; 7 nucleotides match TRBD1. Germline loops: CDR1 SGHNT, CDR2 YYREEE (reference sequence). The CDR3 sequence is 13 residues long. Losses at the gene ends were 6 bases for V and 6 bases for J; bases not matched to a gene: 8.

The chain combines TRBV25-1 with TRBJ1-2; TRBD1 matches at 7 bases. The germline V gene encodes CDR1 MGHDK and CDR2 SYGVNS. The ends lost 4 bases at V and 3 bases at J; junction bases unmatched: 11. This CDR3 has 16 residues. CDR3 bases: TGTGCCAGCAGTGCAGACAGGGAGAAACCTTACTATGGCTACACCTTC. Protein sequence: CASSADREKPYYGYTF.

The chain has TRBV6-1 and TRBJ1-1; the D is unclear. The germline V and J ends were trimmed by 5 bases and 1 base, with 11 bases remaining between them. The V gene's germline CDR1 is MNHNS and CDR2 SASEGT. The CDR3 sequence is 14 residues long. DNA for the CDR3: TGTGCCAGCAGTTTGACATTGGGGAACACTGAAGCTTTCTTT. The encoded protein is CASSLTLGNTEAFF.

This clonotype was observed a handful of times. The chain couples TRBV12-3 or TRBV12-4 to TRBJ1-1; D unclear. Trimming stripped 3 bases from V and 0 bases from J, with 11 bases between. This CDR3 comprises 15 residues. In DNA form, the CDR3 reads TGTGCCAGCAGTTTCGGTCGCGTCATGAACACTGAAGCTTTCTTT. Its translation: CASSFGRVMNTEAFF.

This clonotype was seen only a few times. The chain recombines TRBV27 with TRBJ1-4; no reliable D call. Germline-derived CDR1 and CDR2 are MNHEY and SMNVEV (reference sequence). This CDR3 has 15 amino acids. V lost 4 bases and J lost 7, with 16 bases in between. The CDR3 DNA reads as TGTGCCAGCAGTTCCCGGGGAGTACCAATTGAAAAACTGTTTTTT. Residues: CASSSRGVPIEKLFF.

The chain combines TRBV7-2 with TRBJ2-7, with 10 bases matching TRBD2. This CDR3 region has 15 residues. The germline V gene has CDR1 SGHTA and CDR2 FQGNSA. V trimming: 5 bases; J trimming: 8 bases; junction bases outside the gene matches: 12. As DNA, the CDR3 is TGTGCCAGCAGCGCCCGGAGGAGCGGGAGGGCCAAGCAGTACTTC. Translation gives CASSARRSGRAKQYF.

This clonotype was observed a few times. The chain joins TRBV2 to TRBJ2-5; TRBD2 might be the D (5 bases). Germline V lookup: CDR1 SNHLY, CDR2 FYNNEI. The CDR3 is 15 residues long. The V end lost 3 bases, the J end lost 4 bases, and 15 bases lay between the germline ends. The chain's CDR3 is CASSDNSARGETQYF. In DNA, the CDR3 is TGTGCCAGCAGTGATAATTCAGCCCGGGGAGAGACCCAGTACTTC.

V is TRBV7-3 and J is TRBJ1-2; D possibly corresponds to TRBD1 (6 bases). Germline-derived CDR1 and CDR2 are SGHTA and FQGTGA. The CDR3 length is 13 residues. With 3 bases removed from V and 8 bases from J, the gap between germline ends came to 13 bases. CDR3 coding DNA: TGTGCCAGCAGCTTGGGCACAGGGAAGGGCTACACCTTC. This gives the protein CASSLGTGKGYTF.

The V gene is TRBV12-3 or TRBV12-4, the J gene TRBJ2-7, with D perhaps being TRBD1 or TRBD2 (5 bases each). V gave up 7 bases and J gave up 7 bases, with 26 bases separating them. This CDR3 has 16 residues. The CDR3 DNA reads TGTGCCAGCACTCACCGCCTCGGGACGGCCATATTAGAGCAGTACTTC. This codes for CASTHRLGTAILEQYF.

This clonotype was picked up one time. The chain joins TRBV12-3 or TRBV12-4 to TRBJ1-2; D is unresolved. CDR3 size: 13 residues. V lost 6 bases and J lost 5, with 13 bases in between. The CDR3 loop reads CASSVGFEYGYTF. Written as DNA, the CDR3 is TGTGCCAGCAGCGTTGGATTCGAATATGGCTACACCTTC.

The chain has TRBV7-9 and TRBJ2-1, with a tentative D call TRBD2 (6 bases). Deletions cut 6 bases from V and 4 bases from J, with 13 bases between. The CDR3 is 14 amino acids. The germline CDR1 and CDR2 sequences are SEHNR and FQNEAQ (reference sequence). CDR3 coding DNA: TGTGCCAGCAGGACCGGGACTGCGTACAATGAGCAGTTCTTC. Translation: CASRTGTAYNEQFF.

This clonotype has just one count. The chain combines TRBV18 with TRBJ1-4, with a tentative D call TRBD1 (6 bases). The CDR3 has 16 amino acids. Trimming pared 4 bases from V and 3 bases from J, leaving 15 bases between. Germline lookup yields CDR1 KGHSH and CDR2 LQKENI. The CDR3 spells CASSLLLGQPNEKLFF. The CDR3, as DNA: TGTGCCAGCTCACTACTGCTAGGACAGCCTAATGAAAAACTGTTTTTT.

This clonotype was observed a handful of times. The chain couples TRBV6-5 to TRBJ2-1; TRBD2 is a possible D gene (6 bases). Germline assignment: CDR1 MNHEY and CDR2 SVGAGI. This CDR3 comprises 12 residues. Trimming pared 4 bases from V and 8 bases from J, leaving 9 bases between. Here the CDR3 reads CASSSGVDEQFF. CDR3 in DNA: TGTGCCAGCAGTTCGGGGGTGGATGAGCAGTTCTTC.

The CDR3 reads CASSLDGEFAYEQYF. CDR3 DNA: TGTGCCAGCAGCTTAGATGGGGAATTCGCCTACGAGCAGTACTTC. The chain recombines TRBV11-2 with TRBJ2-7; no firm D call. Germline CDR1 SGHAT, CDR2 FQNNGV. The CDR3 runs 15 residues. The V gene lost 0 bases and the J gene lost 2 bases, with 11 bases spanning the gap.

This clonotype showed up just once. The chain employs TRBV19 and TRBJ2-1; the match to TRBD2 covers 9 bases. Germline assignment: CDR1 LNHDA and CDR2 SQIVND (reference sequence). This CDR3 has 17 residues. V gave up 2 bases and J gave up 7 bases; unmatched junction bases: 12. CDR3 in DNA: TGTGCCAGTAGTATAATTGGGCGGGAGGGCCTGGGGAATGAGCAGTTCTTC. The encoded protein is CASSIIGREGLGNEQFF.

CDR3 protein: CASSLPPNTGELFF. CDR3 bases: TGTGCCAGCAGCTTGCCGCCGAACACCGGGGAGCTGTTTTTT. This chain joins TRBV5-4 and TRBJ2-2; no definite D call. V was shortened by 1 base and J by 0 bases, with 4 bases between the two germline ends. CDR3 length: 14 residues. Germline V gene sequence: CDR1 SGHNT, CDR2 YYREEE (reference sequence).

This clonotype was seen more than once but under ten times. The chain couples TRBV24-1 to TRBJ1-2, with TRBD1 matching over 9 bases. Per the germline V gene, CDR1 is KGHDR and CDR2 is SFDVKD. The CDR3 contains 15 residues. After removal of 2 bases from V and 8 bases from J, the junction contained 8 bases not matched to a gene. For the CDR3, the DNA is TGTGCCACCAGTGATTACGGGACAGGGTTTGGAGGCTACACCTTC. It codes for CATSDYGTGFGGYTF.